This TCR beta chain originates from a study of OX40 agonist ivuxolimab in advanced cancers. As for the study in general: Each patient was given ivuxolimab into a vein every 2 weeks, at 0.01 to 10 mg/kg. Prior anti-PD-1, anti-PD-L1 or anti-CTLA-4 therapy was allowed; around 40% had some.

Study-level results: Averaged across samples, CD8+ T cells carried more expanded clones than CD4+ did. Both CD4+ and CD8+ T cell populations in blood had undergone clonal expansion by week 6 at 0.1 to 3.0 mg/kg.

Profiled with immunoSEQ multiplex PCR; TCRdb holds only in-frame clones, not every one. The table records some 65,000 clones, 77% of them present only once. The CDR3 has 11 amino acids. The V gene's germline CDR1 is SEHNR and CDR2 FQNEAQ (reference sequence). V was cut by 5 bases and J by 10 bases, with 11 bases left in between. Notes on this clone: The antigen remains unidentified.

The specimen was CD4+ or CD8+ T cells sorted from blood, collected in a trial of the OX40 agonist ivuxolimab. J is TRBJ1-2 and V is TRBV7-9; D ambiguous. The clonotype comes from an adult with an advanced solid tumor such as melanoma, head and neck, liver or kidney cancer. CDR3 protein: CASSATVHYTF. The DNA of the CDR3 is TGTGCCAGCAGCGCCACAGTCCACTACACCTTC.